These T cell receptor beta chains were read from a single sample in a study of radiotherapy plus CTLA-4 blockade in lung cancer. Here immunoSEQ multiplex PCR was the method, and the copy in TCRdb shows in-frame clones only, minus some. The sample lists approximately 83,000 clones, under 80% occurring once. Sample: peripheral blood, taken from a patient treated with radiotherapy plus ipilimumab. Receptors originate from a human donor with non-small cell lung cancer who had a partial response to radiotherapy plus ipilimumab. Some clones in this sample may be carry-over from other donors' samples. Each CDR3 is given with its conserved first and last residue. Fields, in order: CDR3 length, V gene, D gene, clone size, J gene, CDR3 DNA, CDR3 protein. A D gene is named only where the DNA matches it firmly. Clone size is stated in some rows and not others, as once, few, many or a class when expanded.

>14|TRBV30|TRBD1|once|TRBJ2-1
TGTGCCTGGAGCAGCCGGGACAGTAAAAATGAGCAGTTCTTC
CAWSSRDSKNEQFF
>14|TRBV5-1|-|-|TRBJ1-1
TGCGCCAGCAGCTTTTCAGGGAAGAACACTGAAGCTTTCTTT
CASSFSGKNTEAFF
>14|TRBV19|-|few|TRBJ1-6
TGTGCCAGTAATCATGAGGTCGTAGGTTCACCCCTCCACTTT
CASNHEVVGSPLHF
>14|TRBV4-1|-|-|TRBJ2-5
TGCGCCAGCAGCGCAACAGGGTTATTTGAGACCCAGTACTTC
CASSATGLFETQYF
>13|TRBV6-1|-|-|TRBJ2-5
TGTGCCAGCAGTGAAGTCAGGGTACAGACCCAGTACTTC
CASSEVRVQTQYF
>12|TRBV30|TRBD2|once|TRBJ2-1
TGTGCCTGGATGGGGGGGGTGCATGAGCAGTTCTTC
CAWMGGVHEQFF
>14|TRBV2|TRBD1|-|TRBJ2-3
TGTGCCAGCATATCGGGACAGTTCACAGATACGCAGTATTTT
CASISGQFTDTQYF
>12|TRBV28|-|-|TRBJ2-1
TGTGCCAGCAGTCCCCTCGCCCGGGGGCAGTTCTTC
CASSPLARGQFF
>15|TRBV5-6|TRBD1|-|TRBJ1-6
TGTGCCAGCGGGGACAGCAGAATAAGTAATTCACCCCTCCACTTT
CASGDSRISNSPLHF
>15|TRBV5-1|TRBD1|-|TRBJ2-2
TGCGCCAGCAGCTTGGGGGACAGGGAAAACGGGGAGCTGTTTTTT
CASSLGDRENGELFF
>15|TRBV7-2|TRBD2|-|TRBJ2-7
TGTGCCAGCACGAACATAGCGGGAGACCAGTACGAGCAGTACTTC
CASTNIAGDQYEQYF
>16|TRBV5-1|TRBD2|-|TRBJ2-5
TGCGCCAGCAGCCGACTAGCGGGGGTTATCCAAGAGACCCAGTACTTC
CASSRLAGVIQETQYF
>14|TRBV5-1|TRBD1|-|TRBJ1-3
TGCGCCAGCAGCTCCGCGGGACAGGGAAACACCATATATTTT
CASSSAGQGNTIYF
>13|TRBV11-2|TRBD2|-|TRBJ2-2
TGTGCCAGCAGCTTGGGAGGGACCGGGGAGCTGTTTTTT
CASSLGGTGELFF
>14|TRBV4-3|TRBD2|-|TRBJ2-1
TGCGCCAGCAGCAAGCGGGGGCGAGGTAATGAGCAGTTCTTC
CASSKRGRGNEQFF
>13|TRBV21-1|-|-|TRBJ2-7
TGTGCCAGGGAGGGACCATCCAACTACGAGCAGTACTTC
CAREGPSNYEQYF
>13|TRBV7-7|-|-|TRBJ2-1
TGTGCCAGCAGCTTTCAGCAGGGCGATGAGCAGTTCTTC
CASSFQQGDEQFF
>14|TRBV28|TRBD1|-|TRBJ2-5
TGTGCCAGCAGTCGGACAGGGCCCCAAGAGACCCAGTACTTC
CASSRTGPQETQYF
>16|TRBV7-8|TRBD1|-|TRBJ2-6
TGTGCCAGCAGCGTGAACCGGGACAGCCTAACTAACGTCCTGACTTTC
CASSVNRDSLTNVLTF
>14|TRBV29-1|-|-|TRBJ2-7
TGCAGCGTGTATACCGGGACAAACGCCTACGAGCAGTACTTC
CSVYTGTNAYEQYF
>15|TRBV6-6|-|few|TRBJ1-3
TGTGCCAGCGGTCGGGGGGTCAGCTCTGGAAACACCATATATTTT
CASGRGVSSGNTIYF
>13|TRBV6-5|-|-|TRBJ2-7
TGTGCCAGCAGTGCTAGTCCGGGCTACGAGCAGTACTTC
CASSASPGYEQYF
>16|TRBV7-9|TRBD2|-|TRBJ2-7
TGTGCCAGCAGGTTGGTTGGGGCGGGAGGCTCCTACGAGCAGTACTTC
CASRLVGAGGSYEQYF
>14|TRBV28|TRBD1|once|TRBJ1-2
TGTGCCAGCAGTTTATACAGGGGGCGTAATGGCTACACCTTC
CASSLYRGRNGYTF
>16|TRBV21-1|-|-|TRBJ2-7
TGTGCCAGCAGCAAAGTTGGCAGGGGGGTAGCCTACGAGCAGTACTTC
CASSKVGRGVAYEQYF
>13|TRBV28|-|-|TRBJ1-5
TGTGCCAGCAGTTTGACAGGCAATCAGCCCCAGCATTTT
CASSLTGNQPQHF
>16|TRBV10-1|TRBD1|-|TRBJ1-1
TGCGCCAGCAGTGAGTCCGGACAGGGGGGGGGTCGTGAAGCTTTCTTT
CASSESGQGGGREAFF
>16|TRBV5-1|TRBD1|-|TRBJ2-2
TGCGCCAGCAGCTCAACCCCGGGACAGCCAACCGGGGAGCTGTTTTTT
CASSSTPGQPTGELFF
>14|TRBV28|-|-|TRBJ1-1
TGTGCCAGCAGACTCGCCGGGACACTGGACGAAGCTTTCTTT
CASRLAGTLDEAFF
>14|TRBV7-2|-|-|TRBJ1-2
TGTGCCAGCAGCAAGGACAGTACCAACTATGGCTACACCTTC
CASSKDSTNYGYTF
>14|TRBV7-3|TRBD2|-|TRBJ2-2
TGTGCCAGCTCGGCGGGAGGGAACACCGGGGAGCTGTTTTTT
CASSAGGNTGELFF
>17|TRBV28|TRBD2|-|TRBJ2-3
TGTGCCAGCAGTGAGACTAGCGGGAGTATTAGGGCAGATACGCAGTATTTT
CASSETSGSIRADTQYF
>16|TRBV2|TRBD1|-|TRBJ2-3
TGTGCCAGCAGTAGAGCCGACAGGGTTGGTACAGATACGCAGTATTTT
CASSRADRVGTDTQYF
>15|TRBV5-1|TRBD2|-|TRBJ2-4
TGCGCCAGCAGCTTGGTGGGGGCGGGGGGAAACATTCAGTACTTC
CASSLVGAGGNIQYF
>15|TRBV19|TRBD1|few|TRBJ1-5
TGTGCCAGTAGGTCACGACAGGGGGCGAATCAGCCCCAGCATTTT
CASRSRQGANQPQHF
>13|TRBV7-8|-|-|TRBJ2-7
TGTGCCAGCAGATTGGCAGAATCCTACGAGCAGTACTTC
CASRLAESYEQYF
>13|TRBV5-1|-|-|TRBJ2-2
TGCGCCAGCAGCTCGGGGAACACCGGGGAGCTGTTTTTT
CASSSGNTGELFF
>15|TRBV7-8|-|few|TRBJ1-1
TGTGCCAGCAGCTTAGCGCTAGGGGTGAACACTGAAGCTTTCTTT
CASSLALGVNTEAFF
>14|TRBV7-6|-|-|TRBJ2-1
TGTGCCAGCAGCTTACTAGCGAGTTACAATGAGCAGTTCTTC
CASSLLASYNEQFF
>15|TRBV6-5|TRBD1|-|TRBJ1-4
TGTGCCAGCAGTGGACCGGGACAGGGGGCCGAAAAACTGTTTTTT
CASSGPGQGAEKLFF